This T cell receptor (beta chain) is from a study of cytomegalovirus exposure and HLA in healthy donors. Points from the study as a whole: Among the sequence variants, a highly shared cluster was likely an artifact of sequencing. V- and J-gene trimming in TCR beta was tied to a missense DCLRE1C variant by an analysis performed later.

Primers included in the PCR were 60 Vbeta and 13 Jbeta primers. Profiled with immunoSEQ multiplex PCR; TCRdb holds only in-frame clones, not every one. The sample holds some 150,000 clones, about 80% seen once. Germline V gene lookup returns CDR1 LNHDA and CDR2 SQIVND (reference sequence). The CDR3 consists of 14 residues. Trimming at V came to 5 bases and at J to 4 bases, leaving 0 bases not matched to a gene. The donors, nominally healthy at sampling, likely had unrecorded immune exposures. This clone was picked up a small number of times. The antigen is not known. Sequencing used PBMCs. The V call is TRBV19, the J call TRBJ2-1; 12 positions match TRBD2. This sequence originates from a man aged 25-45 years in good health and CMV-seronegative. This CDR3 reads CASSGTSGYNEQFF. The CDR3 DNA follows: TGTGCCAGTAGTGGGACTAGCGGGTACAATGAGCAGTTCTTC.